The 19 T cell receptor beta chains below were found in one sample sequenced in a study of blood T cells in healthy people across ages. A second PCR, run for about 6 to 11 cycles, used a sample-barcoded 5' primer plus a J-beta primer mix. One entry per CDR3 protein results from TCRdb running MiXCR on the 5' RACE reads. The table records about 830,000 distinct CDR3 sequences, 55% to 70% of them present only once. Material for sequencing was blood. Every receptor here comes from a man aged 25 to 40 in good health.

This chain uses TRBV30 with TRBJ2-7; D possibly uses TRBD1 or TRBD2 (7 bases each). V was cut by 7 bases and J by 3 bases, with 16 bases left in between. This CDR3 comprises 13 residues. Germline lookup yields CDR1 GTSNPN and CDR2 SVGIG (reference sequence). CDR3 nucleotide sequence: TGTGCCTCCCAGCGGGACAGCGTCTACGAGCAGTACTTC. Protein: CASQRDSVYEQYF.

This chain links TRBV7-8 with TRBJ2-1, with 11 bases that match TRBD2. The CDR3 is 19 amino acids. Germline CDR1 is SGHVS and CDR2 is FQNEAQ. Trimming removed 1 base from V and 1 base from J; junction bases left unmatched: 9. This CDR3 reads CASSLGGYSGRASYNEQFF. The CDR3 region has the DNA TGTGCCAGCAGCTTAGGAGGTTATAGCGGGAGGGCGTCCTACAATGAGCAGTTCTTC.

The chain carries TRBV5-1 and TRBJ1-5, with a possible D match to TRBD1 (6 bases). Trimming left V 4 bases short and J 5 bases short, with 10 bases between. This CDR3 spans 13 amino acids. The germline V gene has CDR1 SGHRS and CDR2 YFSETQ. The CDR3 DNA follows: TGCGCCAGCAGCAGGGGGGGGGATCAGCCCCAGCATTTT. Residues: CASSRGGDQPQHF.

The V and J genes are TRBV29-1 and TRBJ1-1; TRBD1 might be the D (6 bases). Trimming removed 5 bases at V and 5 bases at J, with 9 bases between. The CDR3 consists of 11 residues. In germline, CDR1 is SQVTM, CDR2 ANQGSEA. In DNA form, the CDR3 reads TGCAGCGTTTACAGGGCTACTGAAGCTTTCTTT. This codes for CSVYRATEAFF.

This clonotype has just a few counts. A much larger clone is a single base away; this may be a read error. The chain has TRBV7-2 and TRBJ2-5; D is unclear. Trimming took 5 bases from V and 1 from J, leaving 11 bases between them. Germline loops: CDR1 SGHTA, CDR2 FQGNSA. The CDR3 is 14 amino acids. DNA for the CDR3: TGTGCCAGCAGCGTTGTTAGCAGCCAAGAGACCCAGTACTTC. Protein: CASSVVSSQETQYF.

The chain links TRBV7-3 to TRBJ2-1; the D gene could be TRBD1 or TRBD2 (5 bases each). V was cut by 5 bases and J by 2 bases, with 16 bases left in between. Per the germline V gene, CDR1 is SGHTA and CDR2 is FQGTGA. CDR3 size: 16 residues. The CDR3 DNA follows: TGTGCCAGCAGCCAGGGCGAAAGGGACGCCTACAATGAGCAGTTCTTC. Translated, it gives CASSQGERDAYNEQFF. Together with reference TRBV7-3 and TRBJ2-1, the CDR3 gives the full variable domain: GAGVSQTPSNKVTEKGKYVELRCDPISGHTALYWYRQSLGQGPEFLIYFQGTGAADDSGLPNDRFFAVRPEGSVSTLKIQRTERGDSAVYLCASSQGERDAYNEQFFGPGTRLTVL.

The chain uses TRBV6-2 or TRBV6-3 and TRBJ2-1; the D gene is possibly TRBD1 (5 bases). The CDR3 has 14 amino acids. Trimming cost V 8 bases and J 6 bases, with 17 bases left between them. The germline V gene encodes CDR1 MNHEY and CDR2 SVGEGT. CDR3 DNA sequence: TGTGCCAGCGCCCTGGCCTGGGGCATCAATGAGCAGTTCTTC. It codes for CASALAWGINEQFF.

This clonotype was counted only a few times. The J gene is TRBJ2-3, the V gene TRBV4-1; 10 bases are shared with TRBD1. Germline-derived CDR1 and CDR2 are MGHRA and YSYEKL. There are 18 residues in the CDR3. V lost 0 bases, J lost 2 bases, and 8 bases stayed unmatched. CDR3 coding DNA: TGCGCCAGCAGCCAAGAGGTCGCCGGACAGGGGGTCACAGATACGCAGTATTTT. This translates into CASSQEVAGQGVTDTQYF.

The DNA for the CDR3 is TGTGCCAGCAGTTATGGGATGAACACTGAAGCTTTCTTT. Translating gives CASSYGMNTEAFF. The chain is built from TRBV6-5 and TRBJ1-1; D is unresolved. Trimming removed 3 bases from V and 0 bases from J, with 5 bases in between. Germline V CDR1 and CDR2: MNHEY, SVGAGI. The CDR3 totals 13 residues.

The rearrangement links TRBV6-7 to TRBJ2-7; 10 bases fit TRBD1. TRBV6-7 is an open reading frame whose function is uncertain. This CDR3 has 16 amino acids. Trimming took 6 bases from V and 4 from J; bases not matched to a gene: 12. The CDR3 loop is CASSPIPGQGTYEQYF. DNA for the CDR3: TGTGCCAGCAGCCCAATCCCGGGACAGGGGACTTACGAGCAGTACTTC.

The chain carries TRBV28 and TRBJ2-3; 7 bases match TRBD2. Germline V lookup: CDR1 MDHEN, CDR2 SYDVKM. The CDR3 has 17 residues. Trimming took 10 bases from V and 0 from J; bases not matched to a gene: 16. The CDR3, as DNA: TGTGCCACCCGAGGAAGCGGGATACAAACTAGCACAGATACGCAGTATTTT. Protein sequence: CATRGSGIQTSTDTQYF.

The DNA of the CDR3 is TGTGCCAGCAGTTTTTTGCCCGTGGGATCCTACAATGAGCAGTTCTTC. Protein sequence: CASSFLPVGSYNEQFF. The chain is built from TRBV12-3 or TRBV12-4 and TRBJ2-1, with no clear D. The CDR3 consists of 16 residues. Trimming pared 3 bases from V and 1 base from J, leaving 13 bases between.

The V gene is TRBV6-1, the J gene TRBJ2-5, with 9 bases matching TRBD2. The germline gives CDR1 MNHNS, CDR2 SASEGT. Unmatched junction bases numbered 8, after V lost 5 bases and J lost 4 bases. The CDR3 contains 15 residues. CDR3 residues: CASSLAGDLVETQYF. CDR3 in DNA: TGTGCCAGCAGTTTAGCGGGGGATCTGGTAGAGACCCAGTACTTC.

A remark on this clonotype: The junction differs from germline at one of its ends, possibly a read error. The chain combines TRBV27 with TRBJ2-1; D gene unclear. There are 15 residues in the CDR3. Germline V CDR1 and CDR2: MNHEY, SMNVEV (reference sequence). DNA of the CDR3: TGTGCCAGCAGCTTCGATCGGAGATTCGACAATGAGCAGTTTTTC. Its translation: CASSFDRRFDNEQFF.

This clonotype was found many times. This sequence joins TRBV24-1 and TRBJ2-3; D is possibly TRBD2 (6 bases). This CDR3 has 13 residues. The V and J ends lost 9 bases and 4 bases respectively, with 13 bases between them. Germline-derived CDR1 and CDR2 are KGHDR and SFDVKD. This CDR3 reads CATRGPGADTQYF. For the CDR3, the DNA is TGTGCCACCCGAGGTCCGGGAGCAGATACGCAGTATTTT.

The chain links TRBV12-3 or TRBV12-4 to TRBJ2-1; the match to TRBD2 covers 7 bases. V shed 7 bases, J shed 4 bases, and the junction held 7 bases outside the gene matches. The CDR3 loop spans 14 amino acids. The CDR3 is CASKRWEGYNEQFF. The CDR3 DNA reads as TGTGCCAGCAAAAGGTGGGAGGGGTACAATGAGCAGTTCTTC.

This clonotype was found a few times. The genes are TRBV13 and TRBJ2-7; possibly TRBD2 for D (6 bases). This CDR3 is 15 amino acids long. V shed 5 bases and J shed 2 bases, with 16 bases lying between them. In germline, CDR1 is PRHDT, CDR2 FYEKMQ (reference sequence). Written as DNA, the CDR3 is TGTGCCAGCAGCGTCGGGGGACGTGCAGCCTACGAGCAGTACTTC. Amino acids: CASSVGGRAAYEQYF.

This chain links TRBV5-6 with TRBJ2-1, with 12 bases matching TRBD2. V dropped 9 bases and J dropped 6; count of bases not matched to a gene: 10. The CDR3 is made up of 15 amino acids. Germline V gene data show CDR1 as SGHDT and CDR2 as YYEEEE. The CDR3 here is CATLMTSGGGNEQFF. For the CDR3, the DNA is TGTGCCACCCTGATGACTAGCGGGGGAGGCAATGAGCAGTTCTTC.

The chain has TRBV18 and TRBJ2-1; 11 bases line up with TRBD1. Germline CDR1 is KGHSH and CDR2 is LQKENI. The junction had 3 bases not matched to a gene; V was cut back by 3 bases and J by 5 bases. The CDR3 totals 15 residues. CDR3 nucleotides: TGTGCCAGCTCACCGGGACAGGGGGTCGACAATGAGCAGTTCTTC. It yields the protein CASSPGQGVDNEQFF.